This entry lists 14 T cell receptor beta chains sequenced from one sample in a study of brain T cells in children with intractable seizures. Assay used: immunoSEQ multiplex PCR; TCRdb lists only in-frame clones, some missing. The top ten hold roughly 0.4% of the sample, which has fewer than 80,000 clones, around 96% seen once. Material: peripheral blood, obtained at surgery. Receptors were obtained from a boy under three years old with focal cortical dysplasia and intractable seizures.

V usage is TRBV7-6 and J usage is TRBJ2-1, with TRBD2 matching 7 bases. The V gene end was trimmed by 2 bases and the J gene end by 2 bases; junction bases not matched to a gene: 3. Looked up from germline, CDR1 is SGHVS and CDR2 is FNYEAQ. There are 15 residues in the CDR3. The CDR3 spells CASSLSGAPYNEQFF. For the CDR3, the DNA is TGTGCCAGCAGCTTAAGCGGGGCCCCCTACAATGAGCAGTTCTTC.

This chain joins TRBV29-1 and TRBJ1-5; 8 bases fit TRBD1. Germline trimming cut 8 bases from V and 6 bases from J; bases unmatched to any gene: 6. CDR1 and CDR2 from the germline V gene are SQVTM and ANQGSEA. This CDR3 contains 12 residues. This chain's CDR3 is CSPRQGLQPQHF. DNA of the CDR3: TGCAGCCCTCGACAGGGGCTTCAGCCCCAGCATTTT.

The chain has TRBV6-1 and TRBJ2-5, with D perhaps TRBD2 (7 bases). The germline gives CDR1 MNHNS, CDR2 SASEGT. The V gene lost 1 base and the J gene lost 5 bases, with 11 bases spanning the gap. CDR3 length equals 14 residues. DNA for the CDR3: TGTGCCAGCAGTGAAGGAGGGAGGGGGGAGACCCAGTACTTC. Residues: CASSEGGRGETQYF.

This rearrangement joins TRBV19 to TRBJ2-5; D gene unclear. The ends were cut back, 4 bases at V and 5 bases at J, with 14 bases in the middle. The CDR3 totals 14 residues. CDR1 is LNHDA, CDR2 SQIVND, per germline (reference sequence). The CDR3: CASSKVSKKETQYF. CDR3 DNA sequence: TGTGCCAGTAGTAAGGTCTCAAAGAAGGAGACCCAGTACTTC.

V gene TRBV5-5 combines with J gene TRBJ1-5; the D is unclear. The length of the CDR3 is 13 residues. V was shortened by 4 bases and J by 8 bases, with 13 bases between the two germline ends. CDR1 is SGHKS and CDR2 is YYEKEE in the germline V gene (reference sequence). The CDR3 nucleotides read TGTGCCAGCAGCCCGTTAGGATTCGAGCCCCAGCATTTT. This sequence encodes CASSPLGFEPQHF. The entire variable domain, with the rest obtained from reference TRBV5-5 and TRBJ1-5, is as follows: DAGVTQSPTHLIKTRGQQVTLRCSPISGHKSVSWYQQVLGQGPQFIFQYYEKEERGRGNFPDRFSARQFPNYSSELNVNALLLGDSALYLCASSPLGFEPQHFGDGTRLSIL.

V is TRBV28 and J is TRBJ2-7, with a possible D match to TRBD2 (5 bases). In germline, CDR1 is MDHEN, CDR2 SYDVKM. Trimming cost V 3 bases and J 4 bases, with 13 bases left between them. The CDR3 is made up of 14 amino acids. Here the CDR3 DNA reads TGTGCCAGCAGTTTTGAAGGTGGCGGGTACGAGCAGTACTTC. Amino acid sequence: CASSFEGGGYEQYF. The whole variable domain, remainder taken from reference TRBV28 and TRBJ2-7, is DVKVTQSSRYLVKRTGEKVFLECVQDMDHENMFWYRQDPGLGLRLIYFSYDVKMKEKGDIPEGYSVSREKKERFSLILESASTNQTSMYLCASSFEGGGYEQYFGPGTRLTVT.

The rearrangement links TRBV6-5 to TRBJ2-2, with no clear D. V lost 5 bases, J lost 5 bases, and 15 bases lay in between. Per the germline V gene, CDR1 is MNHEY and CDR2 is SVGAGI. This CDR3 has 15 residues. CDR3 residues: CASSHSVSATGELFF. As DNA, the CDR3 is TGTGCCAGCAGTCATTCCGTTTCAGCTACCGGGGAGCTGTTTTTT.

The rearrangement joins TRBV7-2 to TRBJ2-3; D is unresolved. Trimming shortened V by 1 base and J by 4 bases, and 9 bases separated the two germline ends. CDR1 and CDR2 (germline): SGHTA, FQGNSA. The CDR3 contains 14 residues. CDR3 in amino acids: CASSLGLSADTQYF. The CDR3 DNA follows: TGTGCCAGCAGCTTAGGGCTAAGCGCAGATACGCAGTATTTT.

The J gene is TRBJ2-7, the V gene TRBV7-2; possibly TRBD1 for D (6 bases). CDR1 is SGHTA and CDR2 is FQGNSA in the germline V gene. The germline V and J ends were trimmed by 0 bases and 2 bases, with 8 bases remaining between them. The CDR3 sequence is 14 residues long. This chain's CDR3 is CASSLAGATYEQYF. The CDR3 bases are TGTGCCAGCAGCTTAGCGGGGGCTACCTACGAGCAGTACTTC. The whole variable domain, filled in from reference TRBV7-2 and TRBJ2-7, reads GAGVSQSPSNKVTEKGKDVELRCDPISGHTALYWYRQSLGQGLEFLIYFQGNSAPDKSGLPSDRFSAERTGGSVSTLTIQRTQQEDSAVYLCASSLAGATYEQYFGPGTRLTVT.

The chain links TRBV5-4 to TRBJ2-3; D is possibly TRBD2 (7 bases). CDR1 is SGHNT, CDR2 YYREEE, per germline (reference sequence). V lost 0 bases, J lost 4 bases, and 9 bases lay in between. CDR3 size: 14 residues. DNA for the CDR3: TGTGCCAGCAGCTTGGGAGGGGGGGCAGATACGCAGTATTTT. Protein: CASSLGGGADTQYF.

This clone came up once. CDR3 protein: CAIKDSPEPAYGYTF. The CDR3 DNA reads as TGTGCCATCAAGGACAGTCCGGAGCCGGCCTATGGCTACACCTTC. The gene calls are TRBV10-3 and TRBJ1-2; D perhaps matches TRBD1 (6 bases). Germline CDR1 reads ENHRY; CDR2 reads SYGVKD. Trimming took 7 bases from V and 4 from J, leaving 19 bases between them. The CDR3 has 15 residues.

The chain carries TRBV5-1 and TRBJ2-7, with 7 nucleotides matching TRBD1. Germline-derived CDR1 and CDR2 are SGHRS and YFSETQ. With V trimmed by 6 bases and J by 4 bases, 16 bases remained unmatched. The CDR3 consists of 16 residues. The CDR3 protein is CASNPDRDGFKYEQYF. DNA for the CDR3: TGCGCCAGCAATCCCGACAGGGATGGATTTAAGTACGAGCAGTACTTC.

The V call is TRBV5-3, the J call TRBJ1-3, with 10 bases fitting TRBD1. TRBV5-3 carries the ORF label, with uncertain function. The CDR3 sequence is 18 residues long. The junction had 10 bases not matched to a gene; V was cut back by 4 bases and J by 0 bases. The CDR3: CARSPGGQGTHSGNTIYF. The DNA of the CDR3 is TGTGCCAGAAGCCCGGGGGGACAGGGGACCCACTCTGGAAACACCATATATTTT.

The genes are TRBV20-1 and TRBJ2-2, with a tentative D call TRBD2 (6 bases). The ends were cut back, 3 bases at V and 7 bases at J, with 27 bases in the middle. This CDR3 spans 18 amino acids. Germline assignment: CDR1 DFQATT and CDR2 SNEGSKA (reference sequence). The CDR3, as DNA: TGCAGTGCTAGTCCCCCTGCGGCGGGACCCATAGAGGGCGGGGAGCTGTTTTTT. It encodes CSASPPAAGPIEGGELFF.